Included here is one TCR beta chain sequence, with context. It lacks a known antigen. No much larger clone is present one base from it, and per-base qualities are unavailable. TCRbeta CDR3 regions were amplified from genomic DNA using the immunoSEQ Assay, a bias-controlled multiplex PCR. Regarding the original processing steps: The number of nucleated cells in each sample was estimated from the amplification of reference gene primers within the assay. Sequence reads were collapsed and filtered to measure the absolute abundance of every unique TCRbeta CDR3 rearrangement. Productive Simpson clonality was computed per sample as the square root of Simpson's diversity index over productive rearrangements. Imported from immuneACCESS, the table was reduced by TCRdb to in-frame sequences with V and J called. These copies leave out some clones; in studies compared against another copy, an unresolved V gene accounts for under half, and the cause of the remainder is not known. V, J and clone size were drawn from that table, and D and trimming were deduced from the DNA. Across this sample there are some 200,000 clones, with approximately 80% seen only once. Around 15% of the sample goes to the ten largest clones.

These data come from a study of blood T cell repertoires in COVID-19 (dated by TCRdb to 2020 to 2021). In the study overall: Collaborator samples came from the United States, Italy and Spain and covered acute and convalescent phases of COVID-19. The samples were drawn from the first 160 participants of the ongoing ImmuneRACE study and from under 1,500 subjects provided by 6 global collaborators. The dataset comprised deeply sampled blood TCRbeta repertoires from subjects exposed to, actively infected with, or recovered from COVID-19. Where HLA class I and class II types were available, the types were taken from metadata supplied by the sample provider, not from assay-based typing. The material from the prospective study consisted of cDNA or gDNA derived from T cells, B-cell-depleted T cells, or PBMCs. A de-identified subject ID, COVID-19 status, age in years and sex were almost always included in the sample metadata. The repertoires were made available in a free public database intended to serve as a resource for research on the immune response to SARS-CoV-2.

What the authors observed across the whole study: How much clinical and demographic metadata was included differed by source and by participant, and the metadata was provided uncurated.

At one collaborating source in Seattle, patients were enrolled during active infection and were followed longitudinally through the course of disease. Each collaborating institution followed its own protocols to collect whole blood in K2EDTA tubes. For TCRbeta analysis, collaborators shipped samples as frozen whole blood, isolated PBMCs, or DNA extracted from either of those sample types. From the germline V gene (reference sequence), CDR1 is SEHNR and CDR2 is FQNEAQ. V and J lose 7 bases and 6 bases, and a span of 15 bases separates them. The CDR3 has 13 amino acids, counting the end cysteine and phenylalanine. Here the CDR3 DNA is all that survives: 39 bases in frame from base 1.

The clonotype originates from a woman in her seventies with COVID-19, enrolled during active disease. Recombination joined TRBV7-9 with TRBJ1-1, and possibly TRBD1, on 5 matching bases. Sequencing was done on a sample of peripheral blood. The CDR3 amino acid sequence is: CASIGAGRSEAFF. The DNA sequence is as follows: TGTGCCAGCATTGGGGCAGGGAGGTCTGAAGCTTTCTTT.